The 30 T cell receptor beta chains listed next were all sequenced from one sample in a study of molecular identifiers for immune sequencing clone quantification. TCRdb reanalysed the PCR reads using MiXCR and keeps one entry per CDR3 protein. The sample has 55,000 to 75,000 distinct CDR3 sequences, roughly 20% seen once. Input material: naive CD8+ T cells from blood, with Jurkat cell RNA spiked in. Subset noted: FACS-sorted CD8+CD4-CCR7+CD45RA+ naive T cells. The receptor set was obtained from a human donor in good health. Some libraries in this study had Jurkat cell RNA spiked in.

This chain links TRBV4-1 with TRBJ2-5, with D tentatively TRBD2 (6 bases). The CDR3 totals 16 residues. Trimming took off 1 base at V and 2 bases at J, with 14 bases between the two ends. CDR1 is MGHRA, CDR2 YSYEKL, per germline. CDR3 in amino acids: CASSQGSVADQETQYF. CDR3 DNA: TGCGCCAGCAGCCAAGGGTCAGTAGCGGATCAAGAGACCCAGTACTTC.

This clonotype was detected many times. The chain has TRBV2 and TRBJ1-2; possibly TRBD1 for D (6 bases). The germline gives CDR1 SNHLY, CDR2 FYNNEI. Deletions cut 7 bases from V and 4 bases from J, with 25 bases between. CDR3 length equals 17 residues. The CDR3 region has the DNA TGTGCCAGCACTGGCCAACATACGGAAACAGGGATCTATGGCTACACCTTC. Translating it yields CASTGQHTETGIYGYTF.

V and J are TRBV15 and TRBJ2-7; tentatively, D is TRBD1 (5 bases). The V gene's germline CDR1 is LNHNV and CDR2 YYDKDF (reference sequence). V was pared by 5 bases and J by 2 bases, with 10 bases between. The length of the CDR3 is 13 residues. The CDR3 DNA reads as TGTGCCACCAGCGAAGGACACACCTACGAGCAGTACTTC. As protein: CATSEGHTYEQYF.

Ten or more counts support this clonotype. The CDR3 sequence: CASSDGASYEQYF. CDR3 bases: TGTGCCAGCAGCGACGGGGCGTCCTACGAGCAGTACTTC. The chain has TRBV7-9 and TRBJ2-7, with D perhaps TRBD1 or TRBD2 (5 bases each). The CDR3 covers 13 residues. Germline V gene sequence: CDR1 SEHNR, CDR2 FQNEAQ (reference sequence). Trimming left V 5 bases short and J 1 base short, with 9 bases between.

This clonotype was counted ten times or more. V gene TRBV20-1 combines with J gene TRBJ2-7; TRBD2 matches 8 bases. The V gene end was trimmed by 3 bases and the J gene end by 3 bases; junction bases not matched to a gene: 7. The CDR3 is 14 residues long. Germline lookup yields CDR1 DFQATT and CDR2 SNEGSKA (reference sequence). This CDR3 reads CSASRGRSGYEQYF. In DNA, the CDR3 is TGCAGTGCTAGTCGCGGGAGGAGCGGCTACGAGCAGTACTTC.

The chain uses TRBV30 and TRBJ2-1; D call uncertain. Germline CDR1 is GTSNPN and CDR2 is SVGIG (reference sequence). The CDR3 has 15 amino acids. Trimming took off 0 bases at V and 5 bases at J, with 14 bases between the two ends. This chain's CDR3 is CAWSVGSLRDNEQFF. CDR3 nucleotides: TGTGCCTGGAGTGTAGGTTCTCTCCGGGACAATGAGCAGTTCTTC.

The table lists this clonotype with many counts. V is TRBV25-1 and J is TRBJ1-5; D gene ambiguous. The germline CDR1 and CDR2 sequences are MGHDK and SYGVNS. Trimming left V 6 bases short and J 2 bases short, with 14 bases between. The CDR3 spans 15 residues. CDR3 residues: CASSERGSGNQPQHF. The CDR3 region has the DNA TGTGCCAGCAGCGAGCGTGGCAGTGGCAATCAGCCCCAGCATTTT.

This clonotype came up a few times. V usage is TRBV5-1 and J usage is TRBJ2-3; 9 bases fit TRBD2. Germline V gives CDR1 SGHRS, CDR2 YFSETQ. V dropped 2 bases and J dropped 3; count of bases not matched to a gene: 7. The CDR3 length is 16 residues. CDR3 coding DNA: TGCGCCAGCAGCTTTCTCGCGGGAGGGCCGACAGATACGCAGTATTTT. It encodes CASSFLAGGPTDTQYF.

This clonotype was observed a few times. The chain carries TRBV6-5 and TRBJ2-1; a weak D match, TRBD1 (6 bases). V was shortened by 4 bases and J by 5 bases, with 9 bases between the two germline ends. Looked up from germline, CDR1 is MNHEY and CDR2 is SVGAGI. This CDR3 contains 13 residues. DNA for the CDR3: TGTGCCAGCAGTTCGGACAGCCACAATGAGCAGTTCTTC. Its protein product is CASSSDSHNEQFF.

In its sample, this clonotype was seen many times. The CDR3 coding sequence is TGTGCCAGCAGCCGGCTGGCAGATACGCAGTATTTT. Protein sequence: CASSRLADTQYF. V gene TRBV7-6 combines with J gene TRBJ2-3; D gene ambiguous. The germline gives CDR1 SGHVS, CDR2 FNYEAQ. V lost 5 bases and J lost 4, with 7 bases in between. The CDR3 has 12 residues.

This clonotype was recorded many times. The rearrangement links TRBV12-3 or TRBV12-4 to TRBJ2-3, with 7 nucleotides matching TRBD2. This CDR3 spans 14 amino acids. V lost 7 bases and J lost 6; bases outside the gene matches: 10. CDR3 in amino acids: CASTTGEGRDTQYF. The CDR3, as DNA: TGTGCCAGCACCACCGGGGAGGGCAGGGATACGCAGTATTTT.

The CDR3 here is CASSPTGTGVGPGGYTF. Here the CDR3 DNA reads TGTGCCAGCAGCCCTACCGGGACAGGGGTTGGCCCTGGAGGCTACACCTTC. The chain carries TRBV27 and TRBJ1-2, with 10 bases that match TRBD1. Germline lookup yields CDR1 MNHEY and CDR2 SMNVEV (reference sequence). The CDR3 sequence is 17 residues long. V shed 6 bases, J shed 8 bases, and the junction held 18 bases outside the gene matches.

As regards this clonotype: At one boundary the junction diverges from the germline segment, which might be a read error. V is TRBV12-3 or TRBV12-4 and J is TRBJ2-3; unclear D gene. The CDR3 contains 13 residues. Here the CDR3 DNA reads TGTGCCAGCAGACGAACAAGCACCGATACGCAGTATTTT. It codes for CASRRTSTDTQYF.

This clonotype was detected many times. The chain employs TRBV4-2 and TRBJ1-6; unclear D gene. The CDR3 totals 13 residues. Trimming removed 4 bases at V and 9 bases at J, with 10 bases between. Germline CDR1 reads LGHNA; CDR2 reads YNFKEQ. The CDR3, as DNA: TGTGCCAGCAGCCCGTCGATAGGTTCACCCCTCCACTTT. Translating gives CASSPSIGSPLHF.

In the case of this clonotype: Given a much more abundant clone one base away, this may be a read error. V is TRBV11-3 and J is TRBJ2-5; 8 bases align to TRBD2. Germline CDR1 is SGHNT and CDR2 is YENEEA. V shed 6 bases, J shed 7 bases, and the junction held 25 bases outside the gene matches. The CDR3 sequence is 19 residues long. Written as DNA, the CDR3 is TGTGCCAGCAGGCCTCGGGAACCACGGAGCGGGAGTTCTTTGGGGACCCAGTACTTC. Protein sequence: CASRPREPRSGSSLGTQYF.

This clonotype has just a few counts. As DNA, the CDR3 is TGTGCCAGCAACCAAGGGGGTTCAACCGCCATTCAGTACTTC. This codes for CASNQGGSTAIQYF. The chain employs TRBV6-1 and TRBJ2-4, with TRBD1 as a possible D gene (6 bases). The CDR3 is 14 residues long. Germline assignment: CDR1 MNHNS and CDR2 SASEGT. The V and J ends lost 7 bases and 9 bases respectively, with 19 bases between them.

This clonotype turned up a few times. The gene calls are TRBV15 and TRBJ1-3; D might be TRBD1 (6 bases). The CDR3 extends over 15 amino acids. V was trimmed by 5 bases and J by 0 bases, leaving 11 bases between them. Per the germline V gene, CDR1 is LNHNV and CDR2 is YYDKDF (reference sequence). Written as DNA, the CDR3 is TGTGCCACCAGCGTACTCAGGGGCTCTGGAAACACCATATATTTT. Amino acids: CATSVLRGSGNTIYF.

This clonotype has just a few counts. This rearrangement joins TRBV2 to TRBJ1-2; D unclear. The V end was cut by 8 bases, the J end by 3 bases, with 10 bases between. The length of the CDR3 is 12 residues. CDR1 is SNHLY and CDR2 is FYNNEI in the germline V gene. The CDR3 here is CASGTEHYGYTF. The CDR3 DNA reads TGTGCCAGCGGAACAGAGCACTATGGCTACACCTTC.

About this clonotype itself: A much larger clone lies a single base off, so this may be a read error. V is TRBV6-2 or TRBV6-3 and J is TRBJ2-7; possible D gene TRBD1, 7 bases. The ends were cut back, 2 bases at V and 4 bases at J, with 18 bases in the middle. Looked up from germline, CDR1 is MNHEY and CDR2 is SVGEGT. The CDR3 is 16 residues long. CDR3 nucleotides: TGTGCCAGCAGTTACCTCCGACAGGGAGGATTGTACGAGCAGTACTTC. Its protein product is CASSYLRQGGLYEQYF.

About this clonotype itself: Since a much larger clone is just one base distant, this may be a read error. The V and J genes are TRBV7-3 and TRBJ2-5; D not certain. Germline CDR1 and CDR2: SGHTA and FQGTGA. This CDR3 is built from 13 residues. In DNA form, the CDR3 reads TGTGCCAGCAGCTTGTTCCCCCAAGGGACCCAGTACTTC. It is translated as CASSLFPQGTQYF. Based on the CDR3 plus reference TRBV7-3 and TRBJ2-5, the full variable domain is GAGVSQTPSNKVTEKGKYVELRCDPISGHTALYWYRQSLGQGPEFLIYFQGTGAADDSGLPNDRFFAVRPEGSVSTLKIQRTERGDSAVYLCASSLFPQGTQYFGPGTRLLVL.

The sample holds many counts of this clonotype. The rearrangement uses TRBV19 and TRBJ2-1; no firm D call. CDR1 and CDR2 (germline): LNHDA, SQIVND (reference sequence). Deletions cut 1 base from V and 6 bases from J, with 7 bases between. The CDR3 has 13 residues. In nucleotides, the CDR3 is TGTGCCAGTAGTATAGGGTCGGGCAATGAGCAGTTCTTC. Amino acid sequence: CASSIGSGNEQFF.

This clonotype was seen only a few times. The CDR3 region has the DNA TGCAGCGCCGTGGGGCGGGCCTACAATGAGCAGTTCTTC. Translated: CSAVGRAYNEQFF. This chain joins TRBV29-1 and TRBJ2-1; perhaps D is TRBD1 or TRBD2 (5 bases each). This CDR3 region has 13 residues. Trimming shortened V by 7 bases and J by 2 bases, and 12 bases separated the two germline ends. CDR1 SQVTM and CDR2 ANQGSEA come from the germline V gene.

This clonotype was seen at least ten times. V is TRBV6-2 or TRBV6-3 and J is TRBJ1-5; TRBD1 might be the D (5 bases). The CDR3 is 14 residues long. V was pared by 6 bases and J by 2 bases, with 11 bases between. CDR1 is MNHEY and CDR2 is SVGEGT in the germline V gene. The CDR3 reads CASSHGGGNQPQHF. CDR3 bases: TGTGCCAGCAGCCACGGGGGGGGCAATCAGCCCCAGCATTTT.

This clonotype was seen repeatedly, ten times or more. The CDR3 region has the DNA TGCGCCAGCAGCCAAGCCGGGCGGGTCGGAGACATTCAGTACTTC. Translated, it gives CASSQAGRVGDIQYF. The chain recombines TRBV4-3 with TRBJ2-4, with a possible D match to TRBD2 (5 bases). This CDR3 region has 15 residues. The germline V gene has CDR1 LGHNA and CDR2 YSLEER. Trimming pared 1 base from V and 8 bases from J, leaving 15 bases between.

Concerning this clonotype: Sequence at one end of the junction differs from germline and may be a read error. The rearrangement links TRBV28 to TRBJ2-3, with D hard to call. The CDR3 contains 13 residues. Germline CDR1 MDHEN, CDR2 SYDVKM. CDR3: CASSYRFADAQYF. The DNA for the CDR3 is TGTGCCAGCAGTTACCGGTTTGCAGATGCGCAGTATTTT.

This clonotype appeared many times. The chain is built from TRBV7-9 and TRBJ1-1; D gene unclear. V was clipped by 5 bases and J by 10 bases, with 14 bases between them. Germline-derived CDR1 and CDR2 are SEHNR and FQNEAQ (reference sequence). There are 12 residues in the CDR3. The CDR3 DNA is TGTGCCAGCAGCCACATTGACGTCGGAGCTTTCTTT. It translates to CASSHIDVGAFF.

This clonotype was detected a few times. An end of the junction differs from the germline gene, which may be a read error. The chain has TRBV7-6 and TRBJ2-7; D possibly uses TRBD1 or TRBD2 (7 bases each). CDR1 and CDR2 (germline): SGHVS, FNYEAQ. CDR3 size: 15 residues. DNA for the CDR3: TGTGCCAGCAGCTTAGGACAGGGAGGGGCCTACGAGCGGTACTTC. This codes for CASSLGQGGAYERYF.

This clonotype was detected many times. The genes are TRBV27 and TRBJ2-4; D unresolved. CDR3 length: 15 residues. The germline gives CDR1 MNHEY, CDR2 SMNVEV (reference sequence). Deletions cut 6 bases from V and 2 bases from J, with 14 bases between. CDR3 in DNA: TGTGCCAGCAGCGAGTGGATACCCTCCAAAAACATTCAGTACTTC. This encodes CASSEWIPSKNIQYF.

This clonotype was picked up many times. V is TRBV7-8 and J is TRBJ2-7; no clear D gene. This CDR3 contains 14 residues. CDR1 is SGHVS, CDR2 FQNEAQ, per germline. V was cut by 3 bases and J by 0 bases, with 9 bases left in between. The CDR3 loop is CASSFLHPSYEQYF. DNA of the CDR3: TGTGCCAGCAGCTTCCTCCACCCCTCCTACGAGCAGTACTTC.

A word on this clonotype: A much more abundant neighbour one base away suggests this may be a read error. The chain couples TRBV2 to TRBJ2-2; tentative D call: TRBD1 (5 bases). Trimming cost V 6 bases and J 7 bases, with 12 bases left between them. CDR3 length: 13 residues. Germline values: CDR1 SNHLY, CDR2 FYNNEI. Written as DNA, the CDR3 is TGTGCCAGCAGCCCGACAGTCATCGGGGAGCTGTTTTTT. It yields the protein CASSPTVIGELFF.